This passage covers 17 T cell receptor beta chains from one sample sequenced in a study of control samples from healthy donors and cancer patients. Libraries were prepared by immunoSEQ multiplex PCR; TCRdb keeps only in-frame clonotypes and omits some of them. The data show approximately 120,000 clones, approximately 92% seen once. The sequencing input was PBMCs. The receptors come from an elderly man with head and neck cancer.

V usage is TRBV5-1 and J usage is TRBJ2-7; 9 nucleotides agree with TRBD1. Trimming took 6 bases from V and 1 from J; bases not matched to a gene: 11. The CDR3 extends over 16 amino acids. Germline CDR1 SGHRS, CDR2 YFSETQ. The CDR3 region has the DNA TGCGCCAGCAAGAAATTTTCAGGGACAGGGTCCTACGAGCAGTACTTC. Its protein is CASKKFSGTGSYEQYF.

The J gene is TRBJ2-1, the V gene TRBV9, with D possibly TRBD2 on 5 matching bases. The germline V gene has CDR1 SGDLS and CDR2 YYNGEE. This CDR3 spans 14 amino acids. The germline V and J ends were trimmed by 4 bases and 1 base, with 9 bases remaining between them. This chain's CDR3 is CASSPRGSYNEQFF. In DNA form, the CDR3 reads TGTGCCAGCAGCCCCCGGGGTTCCTACAATGAGCAGTTCTTC.

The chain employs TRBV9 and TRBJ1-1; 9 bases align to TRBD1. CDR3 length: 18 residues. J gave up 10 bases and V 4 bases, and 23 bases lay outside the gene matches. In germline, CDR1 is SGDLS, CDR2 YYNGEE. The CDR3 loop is CASSPPEGQGITYLRAFF. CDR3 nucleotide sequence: TGTGCCAGCAGCCCGCCAGAGGGACAGGGAATAACATACCTTCGAGCTTTCTTT.

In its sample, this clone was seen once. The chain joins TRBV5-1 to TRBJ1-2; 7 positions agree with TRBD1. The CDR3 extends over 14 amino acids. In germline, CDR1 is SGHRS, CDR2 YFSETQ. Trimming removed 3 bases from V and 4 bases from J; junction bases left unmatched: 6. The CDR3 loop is CASSSPGQTYGYTF. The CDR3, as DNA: TGCGCCAGCAGCTCCCCGGGACAGACCTATGGCTACACCTTC.

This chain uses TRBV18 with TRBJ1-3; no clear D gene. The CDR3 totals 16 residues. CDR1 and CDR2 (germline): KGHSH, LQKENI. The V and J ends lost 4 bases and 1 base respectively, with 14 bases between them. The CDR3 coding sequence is TGTGCCAGCTCACTTCAGGCCGCGGGATCTGGAAACACCATATATTTT. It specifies CASSLQAAGSGNTIYF.

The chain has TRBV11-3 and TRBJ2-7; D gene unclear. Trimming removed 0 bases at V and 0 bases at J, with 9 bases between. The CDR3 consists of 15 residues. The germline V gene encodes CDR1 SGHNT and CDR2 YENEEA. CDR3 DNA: TGTGCCAGCAGCTTAGAACATTTATACTCCTACGAGCAGTACTTC. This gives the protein CASSLEHLYSYEQYF.

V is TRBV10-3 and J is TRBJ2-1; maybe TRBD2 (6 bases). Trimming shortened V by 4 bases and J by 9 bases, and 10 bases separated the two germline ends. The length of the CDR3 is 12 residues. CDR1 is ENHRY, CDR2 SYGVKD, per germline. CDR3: CAISGLAFEQFF. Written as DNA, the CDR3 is TGTGCCATCAGTGGGCTAGCGTTTGAGCAGTTCTTC.

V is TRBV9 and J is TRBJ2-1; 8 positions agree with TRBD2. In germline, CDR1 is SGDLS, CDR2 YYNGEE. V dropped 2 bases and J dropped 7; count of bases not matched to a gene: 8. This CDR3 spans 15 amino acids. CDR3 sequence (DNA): TGTGCCAGCAGCGTCCTAGCGGGTCCCGGGAATGAGCAGTTCTTC. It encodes CASSVLAGPGNEQFF.

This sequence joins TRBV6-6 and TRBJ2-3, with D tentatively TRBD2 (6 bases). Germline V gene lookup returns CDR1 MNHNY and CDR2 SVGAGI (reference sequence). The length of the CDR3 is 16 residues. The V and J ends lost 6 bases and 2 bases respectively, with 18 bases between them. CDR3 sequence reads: CASSPTSYSFTDTQYF. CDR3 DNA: TGTGCCAGCAGCCCCACTAGCTACAGCTTCACAGATACGCAGTATTTT.

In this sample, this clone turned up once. This chain's CDR3 is CASSVGPSGANVLTF. The CDR3 region has the DNA TGTGCCAGCAGCGTAGGACCGTCTGGGGCCAACGTCCTGACTTTC. The chain joins TRBV9 to TRBJ2-6; no clear D gene. The CDR3 loop spans 15 amino acids. The V end was cut by 0 bases, the J end by 1 base, with 5 bases between. Germline V lookup: CDR1 SGDLS, CDR2 YYNGEE.

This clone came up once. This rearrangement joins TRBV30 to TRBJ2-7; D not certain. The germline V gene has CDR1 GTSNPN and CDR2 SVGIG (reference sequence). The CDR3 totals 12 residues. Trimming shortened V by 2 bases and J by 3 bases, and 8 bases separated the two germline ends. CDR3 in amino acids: CAWSRPLYEQYF. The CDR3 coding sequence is TGTGCCTGGAGTCGCCCTCTCTACGAGCAGTACTTC.

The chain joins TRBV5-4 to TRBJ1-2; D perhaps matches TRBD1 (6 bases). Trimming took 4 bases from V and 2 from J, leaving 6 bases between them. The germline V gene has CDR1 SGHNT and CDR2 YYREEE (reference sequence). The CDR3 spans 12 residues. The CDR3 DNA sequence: TGTGCCAGCAGCGGACAGAACTATGGCTACACCTTC. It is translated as CASSGQNYGYTF.

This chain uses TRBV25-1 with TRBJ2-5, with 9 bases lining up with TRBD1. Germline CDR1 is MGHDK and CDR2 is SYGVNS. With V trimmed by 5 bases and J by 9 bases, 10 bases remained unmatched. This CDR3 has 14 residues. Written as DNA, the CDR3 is TGTGCCAGCAGTCACCTACAGGGGGCAGCGGCCCAGTACTTC. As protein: CASSHLQGAAAQYF. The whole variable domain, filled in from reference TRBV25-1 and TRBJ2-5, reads EADIYQTPRYLVIGTGKKITLECSQTMGHDKMYWYQQDPGMELHLIHYSYGVNSTEKGDLSSESTVSRIRTEHFPLTLESARPSHTSQYLCASSHLQGAAAQYFGPGTRLLVL.

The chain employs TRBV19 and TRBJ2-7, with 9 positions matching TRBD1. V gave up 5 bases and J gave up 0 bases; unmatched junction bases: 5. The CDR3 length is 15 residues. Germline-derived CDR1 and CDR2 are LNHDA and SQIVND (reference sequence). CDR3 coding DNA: TGTGCCAGTAGTCCTGGACAGGGGAGCTCCTACGAGCAGTACTTC. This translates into CASSPGQGSSYEQYF.

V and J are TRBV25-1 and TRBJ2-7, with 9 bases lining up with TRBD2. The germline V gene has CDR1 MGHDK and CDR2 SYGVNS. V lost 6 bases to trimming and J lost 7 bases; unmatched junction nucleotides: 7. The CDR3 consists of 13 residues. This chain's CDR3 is CASSRGRADEQYF. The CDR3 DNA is TGTGCCAGCAGCCGCGGGAGGGCCGATGAGCAGTACTTC.

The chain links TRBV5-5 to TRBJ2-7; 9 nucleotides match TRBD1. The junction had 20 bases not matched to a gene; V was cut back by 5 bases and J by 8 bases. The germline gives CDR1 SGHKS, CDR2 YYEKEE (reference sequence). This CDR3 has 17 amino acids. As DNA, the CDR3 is TGTGCCAGCAGTTTGCGGTCGGACAGGGGCGCCTCTACCAAGCAGTACTTC. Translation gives CASSLRSDRGASTKQYF.

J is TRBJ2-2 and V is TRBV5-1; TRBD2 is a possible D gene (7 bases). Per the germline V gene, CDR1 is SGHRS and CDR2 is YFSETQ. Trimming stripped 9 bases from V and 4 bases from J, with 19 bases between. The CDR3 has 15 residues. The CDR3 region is CATHGGGAITGELFF. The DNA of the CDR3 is TGCGCCACCCACGGAGGGGGGGCGATCACCGGGGAGCTGTTTTTT.